A single T cell receptor beta chain is shown here with its context. Its antigen is still unknown. Assay used: immunoSEQ multiplex PCR; TCRdb lists only in-frame clones, some missing. The table has about 2.3 million clones, 85% to 95% seen once; the top ten hold approximately 0.39%. V dropped 2 bases and J dropped 8 bases, with 10 bases sitting between them. The germline CDR1 and CDR2 sequences are SGHDT and YYEEEE. This CDR3 region has 12 residues. This sample stems from a study of shared clonotypes between healthy human individuals. Study results and caveats: Deeper or shallower sequencing was expected to change how clonotypes are shared among donors.

Free of recent acute infections or vaccinations, the donors were healthy HIV-negative adults. Donors comprised only Caucasian adults living in Nashville, Tennessee. The sample consisted of naive CD4+ T cells from PBMCs. As to subset: CD45RA+ positively selected. This TCR came from a man aged 18-30 years in good health. Some clones in this sample may be carry-over from other donors' samples. The gene calls are TRBV5-6 and TRBJ1-2; D call uncertain. The CDR3 region has the DNA TGTGCCAGCAGCTTCTCGGCGGAGGGCTACACCTTC. Its translation is CASSFSAEGYTF.